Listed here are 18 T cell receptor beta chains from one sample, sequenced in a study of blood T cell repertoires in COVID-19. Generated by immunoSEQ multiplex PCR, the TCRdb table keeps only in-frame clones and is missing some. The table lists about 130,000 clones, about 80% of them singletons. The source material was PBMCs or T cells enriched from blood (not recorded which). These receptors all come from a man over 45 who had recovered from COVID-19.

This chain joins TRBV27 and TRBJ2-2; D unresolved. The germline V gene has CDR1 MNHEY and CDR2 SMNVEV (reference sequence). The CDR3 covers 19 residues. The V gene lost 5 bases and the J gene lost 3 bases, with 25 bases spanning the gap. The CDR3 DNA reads TGTGCCAGCAGTCACTTTCCCAGTTTACGGCGGTCTTACACCGGGGAGCTGTTTTTT. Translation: CASSHFPSLRRSYTGELFF.

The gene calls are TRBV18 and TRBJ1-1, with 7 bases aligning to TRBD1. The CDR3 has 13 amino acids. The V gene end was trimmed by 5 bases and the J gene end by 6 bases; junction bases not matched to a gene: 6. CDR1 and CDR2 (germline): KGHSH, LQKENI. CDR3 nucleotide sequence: TGTGCCAGCTCAGCGACAGGGACCGCTGAAGCTTTCTTT. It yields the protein CASSATGTAEAFF.

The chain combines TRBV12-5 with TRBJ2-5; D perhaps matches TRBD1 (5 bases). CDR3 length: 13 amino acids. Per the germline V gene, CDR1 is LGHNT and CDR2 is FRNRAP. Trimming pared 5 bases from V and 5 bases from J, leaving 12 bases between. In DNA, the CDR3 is TGTGCTAGTGGTGTTCAGGGCGGTGAGACCCAGTACTTC. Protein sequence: CASGVQGGETQYF.

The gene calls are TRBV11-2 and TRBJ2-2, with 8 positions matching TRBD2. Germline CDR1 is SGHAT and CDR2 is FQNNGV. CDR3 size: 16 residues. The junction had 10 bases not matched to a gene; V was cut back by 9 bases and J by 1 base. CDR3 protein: CARGRGAWKNTGELFF. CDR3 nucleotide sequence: TGTGCCAGAGGGCGGGGGGCCTGGAAGAACACCGGGGAGCTGTTTTTT.

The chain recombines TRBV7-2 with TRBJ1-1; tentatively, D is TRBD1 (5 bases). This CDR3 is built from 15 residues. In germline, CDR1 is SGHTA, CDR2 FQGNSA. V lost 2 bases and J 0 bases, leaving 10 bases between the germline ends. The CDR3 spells CASSLKGLLNTEAFF. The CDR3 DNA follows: TGTGCCAGCAGCTTAAAGGGGCTTTTGAACACTGAAGCTTTCTTT.

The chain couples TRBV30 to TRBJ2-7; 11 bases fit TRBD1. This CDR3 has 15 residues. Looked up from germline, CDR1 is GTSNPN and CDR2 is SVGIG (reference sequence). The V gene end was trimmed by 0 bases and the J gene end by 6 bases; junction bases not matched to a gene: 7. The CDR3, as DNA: TGTGCCTGGAGTGTCTTCCCGGACAGGGGGCTCGAGCAGTACTTC. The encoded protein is CAWSVFPDRGLEQYF.

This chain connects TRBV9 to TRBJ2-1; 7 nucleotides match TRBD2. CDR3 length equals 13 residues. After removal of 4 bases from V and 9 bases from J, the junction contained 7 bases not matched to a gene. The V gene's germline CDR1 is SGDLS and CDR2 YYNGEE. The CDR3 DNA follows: TGTGCCAGCAGCACCACTAGCGCCGGTGAGCAGTTCTTC. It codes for CASSTTSAGEQFF.

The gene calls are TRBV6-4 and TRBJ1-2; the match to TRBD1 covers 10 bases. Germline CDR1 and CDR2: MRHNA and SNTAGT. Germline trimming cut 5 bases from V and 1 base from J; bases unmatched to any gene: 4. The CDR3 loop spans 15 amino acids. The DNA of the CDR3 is TGTGCCAGCAGTTTGACAGGGGGCGATAACTATGGCTACACCTTC. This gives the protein CASSLTGGDNYGYTF.

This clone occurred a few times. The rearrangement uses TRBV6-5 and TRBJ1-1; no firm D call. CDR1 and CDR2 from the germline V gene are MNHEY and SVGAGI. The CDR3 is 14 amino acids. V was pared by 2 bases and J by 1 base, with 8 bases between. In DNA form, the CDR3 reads TGTGCCAGCAGTTACCACGGGGAGAACACTGAAGCTTTCTTT. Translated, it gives CASSYHGENTEAFF.

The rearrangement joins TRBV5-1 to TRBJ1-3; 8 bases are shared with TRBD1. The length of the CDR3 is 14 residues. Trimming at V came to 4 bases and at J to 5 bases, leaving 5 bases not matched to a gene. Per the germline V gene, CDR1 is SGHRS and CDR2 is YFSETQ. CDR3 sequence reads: CASSMGQARNTIYF. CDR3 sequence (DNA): TGCGCCAGCAGCATGGGACAGGCGAGAAACACCATATATTTT. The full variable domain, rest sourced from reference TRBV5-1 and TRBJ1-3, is KAGVTQTPRYLIKTRGQQVTLSCSPISGHRSVSWYQQTPGQGLQFLFEYFSETQRNKGNFPGRFSGRQFSNSRSEMNVSTLELGDSALYLCASSMGQARNTIYFGEGSWLTVV.

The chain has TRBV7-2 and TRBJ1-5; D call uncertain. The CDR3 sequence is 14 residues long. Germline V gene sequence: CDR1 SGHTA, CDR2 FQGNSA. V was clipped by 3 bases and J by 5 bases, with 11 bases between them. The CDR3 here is CASSFSWRDQPQHF. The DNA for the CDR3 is TGTGCCAGCAGCTTCTCATGGAGGGATCAGCCCCAGCATTTT.

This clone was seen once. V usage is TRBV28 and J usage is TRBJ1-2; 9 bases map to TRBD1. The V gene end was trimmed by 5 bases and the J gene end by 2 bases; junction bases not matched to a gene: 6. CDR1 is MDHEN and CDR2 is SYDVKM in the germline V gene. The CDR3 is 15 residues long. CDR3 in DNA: TGTGCCAGCAGTAAACAGGGGGCTGGGAACTATGGCTACACCTTC. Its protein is CASSKQGAGNYGYTF.

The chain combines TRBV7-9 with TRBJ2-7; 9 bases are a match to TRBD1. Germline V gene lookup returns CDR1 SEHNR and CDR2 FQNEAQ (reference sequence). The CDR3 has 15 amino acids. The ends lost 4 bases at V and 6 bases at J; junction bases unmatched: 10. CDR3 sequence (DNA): TGTGCCAGCAGCTCCCCCCGAGGGACAGGGAGCGAGCAGTACTTC. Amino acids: CASSSPRGTGSEQYF.

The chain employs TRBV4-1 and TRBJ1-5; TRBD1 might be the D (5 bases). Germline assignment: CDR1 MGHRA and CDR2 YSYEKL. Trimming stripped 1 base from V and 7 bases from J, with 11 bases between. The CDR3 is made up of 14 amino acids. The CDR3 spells CASSQVGGRQPQHF. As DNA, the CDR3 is TGCGCCAGCAGCCAAGTCGGGGGACGCCAGCCCCAGCATTTT.

The CDR3 loop reads CASSVGLGADSYEQYF. The CDR3 DNA reads TGTGCCAGCAGCGTAGGCCTTGGGGCGGATTCCTACGAGCAGTACTTC. This chain connects TRBV9 to TRBJ2-7, with D possibly matching TRBD1 (5 bases). V lost 0 bases and J lost 1, with 14 bases in between. The CDR3 has 16 residues. Germline V gene data show CDR1 as SGDLS and CDR2 as YYNGEE.

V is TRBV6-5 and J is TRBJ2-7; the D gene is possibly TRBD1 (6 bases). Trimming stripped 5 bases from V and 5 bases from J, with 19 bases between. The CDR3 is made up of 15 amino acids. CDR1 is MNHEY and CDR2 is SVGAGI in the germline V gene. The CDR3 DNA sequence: TGTGCCAGCAGTCCTGGACAGCTCCTAAGCAACGAGCAGTACTTC. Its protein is CASSPGQLLSNEQYF.

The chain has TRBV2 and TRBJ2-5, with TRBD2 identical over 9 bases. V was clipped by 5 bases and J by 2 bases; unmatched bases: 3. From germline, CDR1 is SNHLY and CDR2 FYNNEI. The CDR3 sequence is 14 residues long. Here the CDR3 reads CASSSAGGQETQYF. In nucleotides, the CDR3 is TGTGCCAGCAGTTCGGCGGGGGGGCAAGAGACCCAGTACTTC.

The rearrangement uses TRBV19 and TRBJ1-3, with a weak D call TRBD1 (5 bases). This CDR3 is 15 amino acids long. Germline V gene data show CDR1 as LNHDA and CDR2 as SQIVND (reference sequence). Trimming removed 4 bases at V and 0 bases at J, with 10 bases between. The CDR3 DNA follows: TGTGCCAGTAGTACCGCGACAGTCTCTGGAAACACCATATATTTT. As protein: CASSTATVSGNTIYF.